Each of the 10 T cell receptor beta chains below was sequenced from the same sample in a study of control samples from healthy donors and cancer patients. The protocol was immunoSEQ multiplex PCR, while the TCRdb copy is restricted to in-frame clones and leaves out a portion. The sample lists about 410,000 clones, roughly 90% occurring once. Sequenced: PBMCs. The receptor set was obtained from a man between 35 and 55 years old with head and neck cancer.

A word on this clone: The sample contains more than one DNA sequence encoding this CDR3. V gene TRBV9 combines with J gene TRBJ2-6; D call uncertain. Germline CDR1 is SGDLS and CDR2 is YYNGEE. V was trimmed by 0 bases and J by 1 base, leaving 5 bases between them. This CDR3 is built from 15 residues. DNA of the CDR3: TGTGCCAGCAGCGTAGTTGGTTCTGGGGCCAACGTCCTGACTTTC. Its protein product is CASSVVGSGANVLTF.

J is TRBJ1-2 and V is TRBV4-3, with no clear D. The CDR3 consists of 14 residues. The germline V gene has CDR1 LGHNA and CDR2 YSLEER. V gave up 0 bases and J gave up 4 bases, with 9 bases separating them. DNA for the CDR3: TGCGCCAGCAGCCAAGATATTGTCAGCTATGGCTACACCTTC. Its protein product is CASSQDIVSYGYTF.

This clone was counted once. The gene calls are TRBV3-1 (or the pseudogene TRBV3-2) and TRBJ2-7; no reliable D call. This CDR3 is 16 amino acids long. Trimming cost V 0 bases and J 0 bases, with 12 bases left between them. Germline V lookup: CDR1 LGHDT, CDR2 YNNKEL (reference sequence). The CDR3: CASSQDIGQASYEQYF. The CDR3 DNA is TGTGCCAGCAGCCAAGATATAGGGCAGGCCTCCTACGAGCAGTACTTC.

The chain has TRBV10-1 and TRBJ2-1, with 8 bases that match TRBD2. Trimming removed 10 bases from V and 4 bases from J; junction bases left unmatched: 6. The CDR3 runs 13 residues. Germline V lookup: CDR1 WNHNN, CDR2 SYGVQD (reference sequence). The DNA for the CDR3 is TGCGCCACAAGCGGGAGAGGGTACAATGAGCAGTTCTTC. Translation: CATSGRGYNEQFF.

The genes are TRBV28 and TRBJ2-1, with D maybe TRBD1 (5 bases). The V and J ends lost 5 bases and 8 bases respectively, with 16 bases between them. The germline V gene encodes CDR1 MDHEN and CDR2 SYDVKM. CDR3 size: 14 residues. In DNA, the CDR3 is TGTGCCAGCAGTCTACCGCAGGGTCGGGATGAGCAGTTCTTC. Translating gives CASSLPQGRDEQFF.

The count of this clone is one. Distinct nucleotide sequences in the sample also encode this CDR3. CDR3 sequence reads: CASSGRGTYEQYF. In DNA, the CDR3 is TGTGCCAGCAGTGGTCGGGGCACCTACGAGCAGTACTTC. J is TRBJ2-7 and V is TRBV27; D might be TRBD1 or TRBD2, each matching 5 bases. The germline V gene encodes CDR1 MNHEY and CDR2 SMNVEV (reference sequence). V was clipped by 5 bases and J by 2 bases, with 10 bases between them. This CDR3 has 13 amino acids.

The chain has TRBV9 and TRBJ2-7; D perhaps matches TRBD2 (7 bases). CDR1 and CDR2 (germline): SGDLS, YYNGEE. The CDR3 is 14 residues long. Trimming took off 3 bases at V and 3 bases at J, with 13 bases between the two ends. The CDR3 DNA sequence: TGTGCCAGCAGCGGAGTCGGGGGGCACTACGAGCAGTACTTC. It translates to CASSGVGGHYEQYF.

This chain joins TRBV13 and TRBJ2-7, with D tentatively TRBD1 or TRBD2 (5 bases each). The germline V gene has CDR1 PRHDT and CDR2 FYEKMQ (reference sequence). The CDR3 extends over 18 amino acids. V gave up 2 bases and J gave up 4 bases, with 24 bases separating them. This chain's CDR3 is CASSLTAPKGDLKYEQYF. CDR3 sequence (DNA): TGTGCCAGCAGCTTAACGGCCCCTAAAGGGGACCTAAAATACGAGCAGTACTTC.

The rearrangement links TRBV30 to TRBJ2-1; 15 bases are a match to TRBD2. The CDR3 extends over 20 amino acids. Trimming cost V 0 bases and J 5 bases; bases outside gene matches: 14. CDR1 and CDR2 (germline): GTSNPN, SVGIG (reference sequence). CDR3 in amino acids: CAWSVYLGLAGGDYDNEQFF. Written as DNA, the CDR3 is TGTGCCTGGAGTGTCTATTTGGGACTAGCGGGGGGAGACTACGACAATGAGCAGTTCTTC.

In nucleotides, the CDR3 is TGTGCCAGCAGACCCCAGGGGGGACAGGGGGCTTACGAGCAGTACTTC. Translating it yields CASRPQGGQGAYEQYF. The chain carries TRBV28 and TRBJ2-7, with TRBD1 matching over 12 bases. The germline V gene has CDR1 MDHEN and CDR2 SYDVKM. The CDR3 sequence is 16 residues long. V was pared by 6 bases and J by 4 bases, with 10 bases of the junction left unmatched.